A single sample gave rise to the 30 T cell receptor beta chains below, sequenced in a study of CD8+ T cells in alopecia areata. The treatment was: oral pan-JAK inhibitor, 5-10 mg twice daily. Extracted RNA was reverse transcribed into cDNA, the sequencing template. Repertoires were generated with immunoSEQ multiplex PCR, while TCRdb's copy carries only in-frame clones and drops some. This sample has about 190,000 clones, with more than 55% found just once. Sequencing used CD4+ T cells sorted from blood, obtained at week 4, from a patient treated with tofacitinib. Source of these receptors: a human donor with alopecia areata.

The genes are TRBV14 and TRBJ2-1; D unresolved. Deletions cut 2 bases from V and 4 bases from J, with 6 bases between. The germline gives CDR1 SGHDN, CDR2 FVKESK. The CDR3 spans 13 residues. The CDR3 coding sequence is TGTGCCAGCAGCCAACAACTTTACAATGAGCAGTTCTTC. Translating gives CASSQQLYNEQFF.

This clone was found once. The chain recombines TRBV11-3 with TRBJ2-2; D is ambiguous. Germline values: CDR1 SGHNT, CDR2 YENEEA. V lost 3 bases to trimming and J lost 4 bases, with 6 bases between them. The CDR3 contains 13 residues. The CDR3 DNA reads as TGTGCCAGCAGCTTGGGTAGCACCGGGGAGCTGTTTTTT. Translation gives CASSLGSTGELFF.

J is TRBJ2-7 and V is TRBV9; 7 bases agree with TRBD2. V shed 3 bases, J shed 1 base, and the junction held 7 bases outside the gene matches. The germline V gene encodes CDR1 SGDLS and CDR2 YYNGEE. CDR3 size: 15 residues. DNA for the CDR3: TGTGCCAGCAGCGCTTCTAGCGGCCCATCCTACGAGCAGTACTTC. Translation gives CASSASSGPSYEQYF.

This clone was observed a single time. J is TRBJ1-4 and V is TRBV6-5, with D perhaps matching TRBD1 (5 bases). The V and J ends lost 8 bases and 6 bases respectively, with 13 bases between them. This CDR3 has 13 amino acids. The germline gives CDR1 MNHEY, CDR2 SVGAGI. In nucleotides, the CDR3 is TGTGCCAGCCGGGGCCAGTTTGATGAAAAACTGTTTTTT. Protein: CASRGQFDEKLFF.

This clone was observed a single time. This rearrangement joins TRBV5-1 to TRBJ2-7, with D tentatively TRBD1 or TRBD2 (7 bases each). This CDR3 contains 13 residues. Germline V lookup: CDR1 SGHRS, CDR2 YFSETQ. V lost 4 bases and J lost 6, with 14 bases in between. CDR3 residues: CASSDREGTEQYF. The CDR3 DNA is TGCGCCAGCAGCGACAGGGAGGGTACCGAGCAGTACTTC.

The chain links TRBV19 to TRBJ2-6, with D perhaps matching TRBD1 or TRBD2 (6 bases each). The CDR3 loop spans 13 amino acids. CDR1 and CDR2 from the germline V gene are LNHDA and SQIVND (reference sequence). CDR3 in amino acids: CATGTAGANVLTF. The DNA for the CDR3 is TGTGCTACAGGGACTGCTGGGGCCAACGTCCTGACTTTC.

The chain employs TRBV14 and TRBJ2-7; D uncertain. This CDR3 comprises 15 residues. Germline-derived CDR1 and CDR2 are SGHDN and FVKESK. V was cut by 0 bases and J by 4 bases, with 13 bases left in between. CDR3 residues: CASSQETAGTYEQYF. CDR3 coding DNA: TGTGCCAGCAGCCAAGAAACAGCAGGAACTTACGAGCAGTACTTC.

The chain is built from TRBV29-1 and TRBJ2-1, with TRBD2 identical over 11 bases. Germline V gives CDR1 SQVTM, CDR2 ANQGSEA. CDR3 length equals 16 residues. The V and J ends lost 7 bases and 6 bases, in that order; junction bases with no gene match: 14. CDR3 region: CSAPGLAGGLLNEQFF. CDR3 nucleotides: TGCAGCGCCCCGGGGCTAGCGGGAGGCCTCCTCAATGAGCAGTTCTTC.

The chain recombines TRBV2 with TRBJ2-5; 12 positions match TRBD2. The CDR3 has 16 amino acids. V gave up 7 bases and J gave up 2 bases; unmatched junction bases: 8. Germline V gene data show CDR1 as SNHLY and CDR2 as FYNNEI. The CDR3: CASKPLAGGAQETQYF. CDR3 nucleotide sequence: TGTGCCAGCAAGCCCCTAGCGGGAGGGGCTCAAGAGACCCAGTACTTC.

This clone appeared a few times. The V and J genes are TRBV7-2 and TRBJ1-1, with TRBD1 matching 7 bases. The CDR3 is 16 residues long. Germline CDR1 and CDR2: SGHTA and FQGNSA. After removal of 5 bases from V and 1 base from J, the junction contained 10 bases not matched to a gene. This CDR3 is CASSRGQVVQNTEAFF. The CDR3 DNA is TGTGCCAGCAGCCGCGGACAGGTGGTTCAGAACACTGAAGCTTTCTTT. The full variable domain, completed using reference TRBV7-2 and TRBJ1-1, is GAGVSQSPSNKVTEKGKDVELRCDPISGHTALYWYRQSLGQGLEFLIYFQGNSAPDKSGLPSDRFSAERTGGSVSTLTIQRTQQEDSAVYLCASSRGQVVQNTEAFFGQGTRLTVV.

V and J are TRBV19 and TRBJ1-5; maybe TRBD1 (6 bases). The CDR3 runs 14 residues. In germline, CDR1 is LNHDA, CDR2 SQIVND (reference sequence). Trimming left V 3 bases short and J 5 bases short, with 11 bases between. The CDR3 loop reads CASSMDRLYQPQHF. The CDR3 region has the DNA TGTGCCAGTAGTATGGACAGACTGTATCAGCCCCAGCATTTT.

This clone was counted only a few times. The chain recombines TRBV29-1 with TRBJ2-3; 11 nucleotides match TRBD1. This CDR3 spans 14 amino acids. V gave up 1 base and J gave up 5 bases; unmatched junction bases: 2. Germline CDR1 SQVTM, CDR2 ANQGSEA. CDR3 coding DNA: TGCAGCGTTGAAGGGACAGGGGGCTTAGATACGCAGTATTTT. Protein product: CSVEGTGGLDTQYF.

This chain uses TRBV29-1 with TRBJ1-2; no firm D call. This CDR3 spans 13 amino acids. The V and J ends lost 4 bases and 10 bases respectively, with 19 bases between them. Germline V CDR1 and CDR2: SQVTM, ANQGSEA. In DNA form, the CDR3 reads TGCAGCGTTGGGACTCCCCCGGCTCCCCACTACACCTTC. This encodes CSVGTPPAPHYTF.

The CDR3 DNA follows: TGTGCCTGGACCAATCCCACTGAAGCTTTCTTT. Translating gives CAWTNPTEAFF. The chain has TRBV30 and TRBJ1-1; no clear D. Germline assignment: CDR1 GTSNPN and CDR2 SVGIG (reference sequence). V lost 4 bases and J lost 4, with 7 bases in between. This CDR3 has 11 residues.

The chain links TRBV29-1 to TRBJ2-1; 11 nucleotides agree with TRBD2. After removal of 1 base from V and 12 bases from J, the junction contained 5 bases not matched to a gene. CDR1 SQVTM and CDR2 ANQGSEA come from the germline V gene. CDR3 size: 13 residues. The CDR3 DNA is TGCAGCGTTGAAGGAGGTAGCGGGAGGGGGCAGTTCTTC. Protein: CSVEGGSGRGQFF.

The chain has TRBV27 and TRBJ2-7; tentatively, D is TRBD1 (6 bases). The CDR3 runs to 12 residues. Germline V gene data show CDR1 as MNHEY and CDR2 as SMNVEV (reference sequence). The V end was cut by 4 bases, the J end by 3 bases, with 7 bases between. The CDR3 loop is CASSSTGYEQYF. CDR3 DNA: TGTGCCAGCAGTTCGACAGGCTACGAGCAGTACTTC.

The V and J genes are TRBV29-1 and TRBJ1-5; 9 positions agree with TRBD1. The CDR3 is 15 amino acids. V shed 7 bases and J 2 bases; nucleotides not matched to a gene: 9. The germline V gene has CDR1 SQVTM and CDR2 ANQGSEA. The CDR3 loop is CSAALTGGGNQPQHF. The DNA for the CDR3 is TGCAGCGCTGCCCTGACAGGGGGAGGCAATCAGCCCCAGCATTTT.

V gene TRBV27 combines with J gene TRBJ2-1; D not resolved. Germline V CDR1 and CDR2: MNHEY, SMNVEV (reference sequence). The CDR3 sequence is 11 residues long. Trimming shortened V by 10 bases and J by 0 bases, and 4 bases separated the two germline ends. The CDR3 bases are TGTGCCACGAGCTCCTACAATGAGCAGTTCTTC. This translates into CATSSYNEQFF.

J is TRBJ2-1 and V is TRBV15, with TRBD2 matching over 10 bases. Germline CDR1 reads LNHNV; CDR2 reads YYDKDF (reference sequence). Trimming removed 4 bases from V and 1 base from J; junction bases left unmatched: 4. The CDR3 has 16 residues. CDR3 loop: CATSNPSGGSYNEQFF. As DNA, the CDR3 is TGTGCCACCAGCAACCCTAGCGGGGGTTCCTACAATGAGCAGTTCTTC.

The J gene is TRBJ1-1, the V gene TRBV6-5; D might be TRBD1 (6 bases). Germline V gives CDR1 MNHEY, CDR2 SVGAGI. The V end lost 8 bases, the J end lost 6 bases, and 19 bases lay between the germline ends. This CDR3 has 14 residues. The CDR3 protein is CASRGRGQASEAFF. The CDR3 DNA reads TGTGCCAGCCGGGGTCGGGGGCAGGCCTCTGAAGCTTTCTTT.

This clone has only a few counts. The V gene is TRBV29-1, the J gene TRBJ1-2; D is ambiguous. The V gene lost 1 base and the J gene lost 6 bases, with 9 bases spanning the gap. Germline values: CDR1 SQVTM, CDR2 ANQGSEA. The CDR3 is 12 amino acids. CDR3 protein: CSVEGDRDGYTF. The CDR3 coding sequence is TGCAGCGTTGAAGGAGACCGAGATGGCTACACCTTC.

There are a few counts of this clone. This chain links TRBV18 with TRBJ2-3; a weak D match, TRBD1 (5 bases). Germline V gene lookup returns CDR1 KGHSH and CDR2 LQKENI. The V end was cut by 0 bases, the J end by 6 bases, with 7 bases between. The CDR3 has 13 residues. The chain's CDR3 is CASSPPGPDTQYF. As DNA, the CDR3 is TGTGCCAGCTCACCACCGGGGCCCGATACGCAGTATTTT.

CDR3 amino acids: CASSQYGVSSYEQYF. CDR3 coding DNA: TGTGCCAGCAGCCAATACGGAGTGAGCTCCTACGAGCAGTACTTC. This sequence joins TRBV11-2 and TRBJ2-7; D is unresolved. The CDR3 is 15 amino acids. Germline values: CDR1 SGHAT, CDR2 FQNNGV. Trimming shortened V by 5 bases and J by 0 bases, and 14 bases separated the two germline ends.

This clone was counted between two and nine times. The V gene is TRBV2, the J gene TRBJ2-5; D gene uncertain. V shed 6 bases and J shed 2 bases, with 10 bases lying between them. The germline V gene encodes CDR1 SNHLY and CDR2 FYNNEI. There are 13 residues in the CDR3. CDR3 residues: CASSATGQETQYF. In DNA, the CDR3 is TGTGCCAGCAGCGCTACTGGACAAGAGACCCAGTACTTC.

This clone was counted between two and nine times. CDR3 DNA: TGCAGCTCAACCGGGACTAGGAACACCGGGGAGCTGTTTTTT. It translates to CSSTGTRNTGELFF. The V gene is TRBV29-1, the J gene TRBJ2-2, with 8 bases matching TRBD2. The CDR3 has 14 amino acids. V shed 8 bases and J 1 base; nucleotides not matched to a gene: 6. Germline assignment: CDR1 SQVTM and CDR2 ANQGSEA.

Remarks on this clone: The same CDR3 can be traced to other DNA sequences in this sample. This chain uses TRBV29-1 with TRBJ1-1; maybe TRBD1 (5 bases). Deletions cut 6 bases from V and 3 bases from J, with 8 bases between. CDR1 SQVTM and CDR2 ANQGSEA come from the germline V gene. CDR3 length: 11 amino acids. The CDR3 DNA sequence: TGCAGCGTCGGCAGGGACACTGAAGCTTTCTTT. Protein sequence: CSVGRDTEAFF.

Remarks on this clone: Other nucleotide sequences from this sample produce the same CDR3. The CDR3: CSAGNTEAFF. The DNA of the CDR3 is TGCAGCGCCGGGAACACTGAAGCTTTCTTT. V is TRBV29-1 and J is TRBJ1-1; D is unclear. Trimming cost V 7 bases and J 1 base, with 4 bases left between them. The CDR3 runs to 10 residues. CDR1 and CDR2 (germline): SQVTM, ANQGSEA.

This clone occurred a few times. The rearrangement links TRBV29-1 to TRBJ2-1; TRBD1 might be the D (5 bases). Germline CDR1 reads SQVTM; CDR2 reads ANQGSEA. Trimming shortened V by 7 bases and J by 9 bases, and 13 bases separated the two germline ends. CDR3 size: 11 residues. CDR3 DNA: TGCAGCGGGAGCCCTGGGGCTGAGCAGTTCTTC. This encodes CSGSPGAEQFF.

The chain combines TRBV30 with TRBJ1-2, with 8 bases lining up with TRBD1. Germline V gene sequence: CDR1 GTSNPN, CDR2 SVGIG (reference sequence). The trim removed 2 bases at V and 3 bases at J, leaving 5 bases unmatched. The CDR3 is made up of 14 amino acids. Written as DNA, the CDR3 is TGTGCCTGGAGTCCGGACAGGGTGTACTATGGCTACACCTTC. Translation gives CAWSPDRVYYGYTF.

The chain recombines TRBV30 with TRBJ1-2; no definite D call. CDR1 is GTSNPN, CDR2 SVGIG, per germline (reference sequence). V was pared by 0 bases and J by 0 bases, with 5 bases between. There are 13 residues in the CDR3. The CDR3 DNA reads as TGTGCCTGGAGTGTAGTAGCTAACTATGGCTACACCTTC. Residues: CAWSVVANYGYTF. The full variable domain, rest sourced from reference TRBV30 and TRBJ1-2, is SQTIHQWPATLVQPVGSPLSLECTVEGTSNPNLYWYRQAAGRGLQLLFYSVGIGQISSEVPQNLSASRPQDRQFILSSKKLLLSDSGFYLCAWSVVANYGYTFGSGTRLTVV.